What follows is one TCR beta chain and its context. Germline loops: CDR1 SNHLY, CDR2 FYNNEI. CDR3 length: 16 amino acids. Trimming removed 6 bases from V and 4 bases from J; junction bases left unmatched: 6. The entry originates in a study of graft-versus-host responses after intestinal transplantation. Investigators treated the graft tissue so that it released intraepithelial and lamina propria lymphocytes. The method was immunoSEQ multiplex PCR; TCRdb's version includes in-frame clones alone and lacks a portion of them. This sample carries 12,000 or so clones, about 73% of them seen once, and the ten largest clones take 4% to 5.5%.

The chain has TRBV2 and TRBJ2-2; 12 nucleotides align to TRBD2. This specimen was ileum tissue, taken about 140 days after intestinal transplantation. The sequence came from a human patient who received an intestinal transplant, so some T cells may come from the graft donor. The CDR3 sequence: CASRASGGAGTGELFF. Here the CDR3 DNA reads TGTGCCAGCAGAGCTAGCGGGGGGGCGGGCACCGGGGAGCTGTTTTTT.